This T cell receptor beta chain stems from a study of beta chain features in type 1 diabetes. This clone showed up just a few times. What it binds is not known. Sequenced material consisted of expressed TCRB transcripts (all of the isolated RNA was reverse transcribed). This table comes from immunoSEQ multiplex PCR, and its TCRdb copy is limited to in-frame clones, with some not included. Of 200,000 to 250,000 clones in the sample, over 9.5% were seen once. Every single donor gave one heparinised blood draw, and these averaged roughly 100 mL. Sorting based on CD45RO/CCR7/CD25/CD127/CD95/CD27 separated CD4+ naive, central memory, regulatory and stem cell-like memory cells. Overall study results and limits: Shorter templates may be favored by PCR, equally so in patients and controls. Patients' naive, central memory and regulatory TCRB repertoires appeared more alike than those of healthy donors.

Sequencing input: naive CD4+ T cells from blood. The clonotype was recovered from a woman aged 18 to 35 in good health.

The CDR3 protein is CASSLPGLALIGELFF. In DNA, the CDR3 is TGTGCCAGCAGCTTACCTGGACTAGCATTAATCGGGGAGCTGTTTTTT. This chain uses TRBV7-9 with TRBJ2-2; 8 nucleotides agree with TRBD2. The V and J ends lost 2 bases and 7 bases, in that order; junction bases with no gene match: 9. Germline-derived CDR1 and CDR2 are SEHNR and FQNEAQ (reference sequence). The CDR3 runs 16 residues.